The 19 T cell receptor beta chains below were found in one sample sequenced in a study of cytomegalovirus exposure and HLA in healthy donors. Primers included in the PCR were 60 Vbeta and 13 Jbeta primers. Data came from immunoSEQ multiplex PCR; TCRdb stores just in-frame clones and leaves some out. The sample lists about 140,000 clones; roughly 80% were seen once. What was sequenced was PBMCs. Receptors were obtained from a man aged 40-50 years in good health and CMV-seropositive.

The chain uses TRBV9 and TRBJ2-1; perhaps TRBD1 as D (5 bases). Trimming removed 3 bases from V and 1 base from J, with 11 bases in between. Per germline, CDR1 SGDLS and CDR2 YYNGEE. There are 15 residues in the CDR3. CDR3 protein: CASSADSGSYNEQFF. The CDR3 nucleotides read TGTGCCAGCAGCGCCGACAGTGGGTCCTACAATGAGCAGTTCTTC.

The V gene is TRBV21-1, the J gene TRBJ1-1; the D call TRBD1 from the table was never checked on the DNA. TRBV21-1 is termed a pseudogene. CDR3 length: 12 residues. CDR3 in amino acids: CASSNRNTEAFF. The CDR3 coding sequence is TGTGCCAGCAGCAACAGGAACACTGAAGCTTTCTTT.

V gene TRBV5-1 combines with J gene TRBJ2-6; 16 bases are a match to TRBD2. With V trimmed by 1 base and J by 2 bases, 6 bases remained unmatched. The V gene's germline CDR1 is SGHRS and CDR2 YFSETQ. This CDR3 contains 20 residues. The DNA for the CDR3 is TGCGCCAGCAGCTTGCCGGGACTAGCGGGGGGGACTACTGGGGCCAACGTCCTGACTTTC. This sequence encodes CASSLPGLAGGTTGANVLTF.

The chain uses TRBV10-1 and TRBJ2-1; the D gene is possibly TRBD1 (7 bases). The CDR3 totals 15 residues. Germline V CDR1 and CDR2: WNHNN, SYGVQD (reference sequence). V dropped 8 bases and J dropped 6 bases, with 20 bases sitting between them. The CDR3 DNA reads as TGCGCCAGCGGCTACACCCAGGGGGGATCCAATGAGCAGTTCTTC. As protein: CASGYTQGGSNEQFF.

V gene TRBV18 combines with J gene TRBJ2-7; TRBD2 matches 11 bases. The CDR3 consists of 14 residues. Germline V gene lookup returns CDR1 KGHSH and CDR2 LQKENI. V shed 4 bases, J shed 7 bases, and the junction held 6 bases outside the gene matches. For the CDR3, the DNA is TGTGCCAGCTCACTTAGCGGGAGGGCCGAAGAGCAGTACTTC. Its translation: CASSLSGRAEEQYF.

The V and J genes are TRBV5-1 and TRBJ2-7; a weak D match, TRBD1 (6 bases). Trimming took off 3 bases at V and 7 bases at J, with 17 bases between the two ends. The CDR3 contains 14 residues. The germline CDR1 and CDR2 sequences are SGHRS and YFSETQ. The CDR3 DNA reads TGCGCCAGCAGCTCGGGACACTTTGAGGGGGAGCAGTACTTC. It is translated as CASSSGHFEGEQYF.

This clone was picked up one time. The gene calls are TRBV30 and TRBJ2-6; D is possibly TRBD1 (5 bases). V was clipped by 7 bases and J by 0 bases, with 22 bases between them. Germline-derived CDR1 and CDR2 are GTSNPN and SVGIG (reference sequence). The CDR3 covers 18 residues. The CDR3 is CASFSLGRNHSGANVLTF. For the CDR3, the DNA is TGTGCCTCATTCTCTTTGGGGCGTAACCACTCTGGGGCCAACGTCCTGACTTTC.

The CDR3 loop is CASSQRPQLGQYF. For the CDR3, the DNA is TGCGCCAGCAGCCAAAGGCCACAGCTCGGGCAGTACTTC. The chain combines TRBV4-1 with TRBJ2-7, with D uncertain. Germline V CDR1 and CDR2: MGHRA, YSYEKL. V was trimmed by 2 bases and J by 9 bases, leaving 14 bases between them. The CDR3 is 13 residues long.

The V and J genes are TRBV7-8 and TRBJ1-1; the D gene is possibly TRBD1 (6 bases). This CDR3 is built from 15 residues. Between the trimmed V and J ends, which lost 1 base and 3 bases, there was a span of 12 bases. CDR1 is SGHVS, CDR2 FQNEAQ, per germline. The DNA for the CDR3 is TGTGCCAGCAGCTTAGTAGGGGGACGTTACACTGAAGCTTTCTTT. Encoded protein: CASSLVGGRYTEAFF.

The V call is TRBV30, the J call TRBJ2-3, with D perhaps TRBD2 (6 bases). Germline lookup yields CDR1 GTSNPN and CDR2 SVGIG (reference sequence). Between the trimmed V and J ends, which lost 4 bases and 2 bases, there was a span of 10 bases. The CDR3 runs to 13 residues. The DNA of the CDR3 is TGTGCCTGGAACGGCGGGACCACAGATACGCAGTATTTT. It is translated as CAWNGGTTDTQYF.

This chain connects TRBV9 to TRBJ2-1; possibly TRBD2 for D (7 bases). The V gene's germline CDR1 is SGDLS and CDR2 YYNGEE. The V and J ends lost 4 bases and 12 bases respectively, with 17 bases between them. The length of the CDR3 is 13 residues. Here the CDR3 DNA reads TGTGCCAGCAGCAAGGGTTCCGGGGGGCGGCAGTTCTTC. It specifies CASSKGSGGRQFF.

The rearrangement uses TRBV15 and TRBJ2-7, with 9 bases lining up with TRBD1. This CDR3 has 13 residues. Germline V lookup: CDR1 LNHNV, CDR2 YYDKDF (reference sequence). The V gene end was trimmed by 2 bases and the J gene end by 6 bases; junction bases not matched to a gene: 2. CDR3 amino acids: CATSRTTGGEQYF. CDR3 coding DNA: TGTGCCACCAGCAGAACGACAGGGGGCGAGCAGTACTTC.

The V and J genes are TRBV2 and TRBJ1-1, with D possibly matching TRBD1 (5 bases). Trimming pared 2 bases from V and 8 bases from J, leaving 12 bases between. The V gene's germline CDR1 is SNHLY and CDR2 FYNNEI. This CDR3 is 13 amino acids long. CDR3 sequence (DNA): TGTGCCAGCAGTGAACAGGGTTATGGAGAAGCTTTCTTT. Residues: CASSEQGYGEAFF.

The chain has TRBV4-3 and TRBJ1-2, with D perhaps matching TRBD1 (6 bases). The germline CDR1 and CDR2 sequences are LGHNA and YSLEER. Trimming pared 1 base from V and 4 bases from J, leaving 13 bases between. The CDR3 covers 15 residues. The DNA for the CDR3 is TGCGCCAGCAGCCAAGGGACAGATACCACCTATGGCTACACCTTC. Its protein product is CASSQGTDTTYGYTF.

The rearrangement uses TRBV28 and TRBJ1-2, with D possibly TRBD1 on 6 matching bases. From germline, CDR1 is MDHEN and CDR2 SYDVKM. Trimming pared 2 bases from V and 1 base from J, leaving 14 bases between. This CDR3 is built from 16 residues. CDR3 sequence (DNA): TGTGCCAGCAGTTTAACCTCCCAGGGGTTTAACTATGGCTACACCTTC. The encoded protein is CASSLTSQGFNYGYTF.

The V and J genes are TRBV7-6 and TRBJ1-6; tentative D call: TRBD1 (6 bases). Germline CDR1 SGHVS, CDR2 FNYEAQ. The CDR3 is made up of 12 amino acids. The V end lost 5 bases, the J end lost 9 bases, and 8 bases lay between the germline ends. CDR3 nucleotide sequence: TGTGCCAGCAGCCTACAGGGTTCACCCCTCCACTTT. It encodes CASSLQGSPLHF.

DNA for the CDR3: TGTGCCAGCAGTGAAATGCGGCGGCGGAACACTGAAGCTTTCTTT. As protein: CASSEMRRRNTEAFF. The chain is built from TRBV2 and TRBJ1-1; D unclear. CDR3 length equals 15 residues. V shed 2 bases and J shed 1 base, with 11 bases lying between them. Germline V gene data show CDR1 as SNHLY and CDR2 as FYNNEI.

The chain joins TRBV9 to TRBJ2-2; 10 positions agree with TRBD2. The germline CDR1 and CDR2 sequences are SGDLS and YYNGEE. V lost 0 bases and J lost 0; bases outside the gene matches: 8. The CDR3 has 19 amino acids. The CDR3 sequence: CASSVATSGRASNTGELFF. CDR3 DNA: TGTGCCAGCAGCGTAGCTACAAGCGGGAGGGCTTCGAACACCGGGGAGCTGTTTTTT.

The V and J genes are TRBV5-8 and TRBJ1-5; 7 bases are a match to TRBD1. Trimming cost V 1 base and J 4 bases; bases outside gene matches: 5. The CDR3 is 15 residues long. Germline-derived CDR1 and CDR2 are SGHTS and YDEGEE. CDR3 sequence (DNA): TGTGCCAGCAGCTTGTACAGGGGCCGGAATCAGCCCCAGCATTTT. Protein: CASSLYRGRNQPQHF.